This paragraph reports one TCR beta chain. Its antigen is currently unknown. Terminally differentiated effector memory CD45RA+ cells were excluded from the naive CD8 cells, which were CD45RO-negative and positively selected for CCR7. The data were taken from a study of shared clonotypes between healthy human individuals. Study details: Every donor yielded three CD4 naive, three CD4 memory, two CD8 naive and one CD8 memory plate. Study-wide results and limits: The rarefaction results pointed to incomplete sorted-subset sequencing despite large depth. Sampling covered nothing but blood. Tissue TCR repertoires likely differ from those found in blood.

Each cell subset's genomic DNA was divided evenly among several immunoSEQ plates. The repertoire was sequenced with immunoSEQ multiplex PCR; TCRdb's copy has only in-frame clones and lacks some. Of roughly 2,000,000 clones in the sample, 80% to 95% are singletons; the top ten hold less than 2%. The CDR3 totals 14 residues. Germline loops: CDR1 MNHNS, CDR2 SASEGT. The ends were cut back, 2 bases at V and 3 bases at J, with 10 bases in the middle. The specimen was naive CD8+ T cells from PBMCs. The source of this sequence is a young man in good health. Some clones in this sample may be carry-over from other donors' samples. The gene calls are TRBV6-1 and TRBJ1-2, with D possibly TRBD1 on 5 matching bases. The CDR3 DNA sequence: TGTGCCAGCAGTGAACATCAGGGCTACTATGGCTACACCTTC. Protein: CASSEHQGYYGYTF.